This entry lists 13 T cell receptor beta chains sequenced from one sample in a study of cytomegalovirus exposure and HLA in healthy donors. The data were produced by immunoSEQ multiplex PCR, yet TCRdb's version contains in-frame clones alone and is incomplete. The sample has fewer than 100,000 clones; more than 75% are singletons. Sequences were obtained from PBMCs. The receptors shown here come from a man between 25 and 39 years old in good health and CMV-seronegative.

This clone showed up just once. This chain uses TRBV9 with TRBJ1-2; 8 positions agree with TRBD1. CDR1 is SGDLS, CDR2 YYNGEE, per germline. With V trimmed by 2 bases and J by 4 bases, 10 bases remained unmatched. This CDR3 spans 16 amino acids. CDR3 nucleotide sequence: TGTGCCAGCAGCGTGCTTCCACAGGGGGGGATCTATGGCTACACCTTC. It codes for CASSVLPQGGIYGYTF.

This clone showed up just once. The rearrangement joins TRBV10-3 to TRBJ1-2; 12 positions match TRBD1. The CDR3 sequence is 17 residues long. The J segment lost 4 bases and the V segment lost 2 bases, leaving 8 bases of the junction unmatched. Germline V lookup: CDR1 ENHRY, CDR2 SYGVKD. The CDR3 sequence is CAISERDRGRFVYGYTF. The CDR3 DNA reads TGTGCCATCAGTGAGCGGGACAGGGGGCGATTCGTCTATGGCTACACCTTC.

V and J are TRBV19 and TRBJ1-4; D unclear. The CDR3 extends over 14 amino acids. Germline lookup yields CDR1 LNHDA and CDR2 SQIVND (reference sequence). V shed 2 bases and J shed 8 bases, with 12 bases lying between them. This CDR3 is CASSIREGSEKLFF. CDR3 coding DNA: TGTGCCAGTAGTATACGGGAGGGATCGGAAAAACTGTTTTTT.

V and J are TRBV18 and TRBJ2-7, with TRBD2 as a possible D gene (6 bases). Germline CDR1 is KGHSH and CDR2 is LQKENI. V lost 6 bases to trimming and J lost 4 bases, with 16 bases between them. This CDR3 is 14 amino acids long. CDR3: CASSPWGVGYEQYF. CDR3 DNA sequence: TGTGCCAGCTCCCCGTGGGGGGTGGGGTACGAGCAGTACTTC.

The J gene is TRBJ2-2, the V gene TRBV5-4; TRBD1 aligns across 9 bases. V lost 3 bases and J lost 5; bases outside the gene matches: 5. This CDR3 spans 15 amino acids. The V gene's germline CDR1 is SGHNT and CDR2 YYREEE (reference sequence). DNA of the CDR3: TGTGCCAGCAGCTCCGGGACAGGGATAACCGGGGAGCTGTTTTTT. It encodes CASSSGTGITGELFF.

This chain links TRBV14 with TRBJ2-6; D call uncertain. The CDR3 consists of 15 residues. Germline V gene sequence: CDR1 SGHDN, CDR2 FVKESK. V shed 4 bases and J shed 2 bases, with 9 bases lying between them. DNA for the CDR3: TGTGCCAGCAGCCCGTACACCCCTGGGGCCAACGTCCTGACTTTC. Translating it yields CASSPYTPGANVLTF.

This clone was observed a handful of times. The chain is built from TRBV7-8 and TRBJ2-3, with D hard to call. Germline V CDR1 and CDR2: SGHVS, FQNEAQ. The CDR3 length is 14 residues. Trimming left V 2 bases short and J 6 bases short, with 12 bases between. CDR3: CASSLLMSSDTQYF. In nucleotides, the CDR3 is TGTGCCAGCAGCTTACTAATGAGTTCCGATACGCAGTATTTT.

The chain carries TRBV5-1 and TRBJ2-2; a possible D gene is TRBD2 (6 bases). The germline V and J ends were trimmed by 1 base and 6 bases, with 13 bases remaining between them. This CDR3 is built from 15 residues. The V gene's germline CDR1 is SGHRS and CDR2 YFSETQ. The CDR3 region has the DNA TGCGCCAGCAGCTTGTCGGGGGAAAAGGCCGGGGAGCTGTTTTTT. Its protein is CASSLSGEKAGELFF.

This clone was recorded only once. The chain recombines TRBV13 with TRBJ2-5; tentatively, D is TRBD2 (6 bases). Trimming pared 5 bases from V and 0 bases from J, leaving 16 bases between. Germline CDR1 and CDR2: PRHDT and FYEKMQ (reference sequence). CDR3 size: 16 residues. The CDR3 spells CASSRWDWRYQETQYF. As DNA, the CDR3 is TGTGCCAGCAGCCGTTGGGACTGGCGCTACCAAGAGACCCAGTACTTC.

This chain connects TRBV7-3 to TRBJ2-1; 10 positions match TRBD2. The ends lost 6 bases at V and 4 bases at J; junction bases unmatched: 12. The germline V gene has CDR1 SGHTA and CDR2 FQGTGA. The CDR3 loop spans 17 amino acids. The CDR3, as DNA: TGTGCCAGCAGTCCGGGGACTCGGACTAGCGGTTACAATGAGCAGTTCTTC. It codes for CASSPGTRTSGYNEQFF.

V and J are TRBV2 and TRBJ2-1; D is unclear. Trimming stripped 2 bases from V and 3 bases from J, with 11 bases between. This CDR3 comprises 15 residues. From germline, CDR1 is SNHLY and CDR2 FYNNEI. This chain's CDR3 is CASSENSQNYNEQFF. The CDR3 DNA reads as TGTGCCAGCAGTGAAAATAGCCAAAACTACAATGAGCAGTTCTTC.

Worth noting for this clone: The sample holds other DNA sequences that translate to the same CDR3. This rearrangement joins TRBV2 to TRBJ2-5; D remains unclear. The length of the CDR3 is 12 residues. V lost 6 bases, J lost 2 bases, and 7 bases lay in between. The germline gives CDR1 SNHLY, CDR2 FYNNEI. This CDR3 reads CASRQDQETQYF. The CDR3 nucleotides read TGTGCCAGCAGGCAGGATCAAGAGACCCAGTACTTC.

This rearrangement joins TRBV30 to TRBJ2-5; D might be TRBD2 (5 bases). Germline V CDR1 and CDR2: GTSNPN, SVGIG (reference sequence). The CDR3 runs 15 residues. V shed 2 bases and J shed 3 bases, with 16 bases lying between them. CDR3 loop: CAWSPGSREKETQYF. The CDR3 nucleotides are TGTGCCTGGAGTCCGGGGAGCCGGGAAAAAGAGACCCAGTACTTC. Full variable domain (remainder filled in from reference TRBV30 and TRBJ2-5): SQTIHQWPATLVQPVGSPLSLECTVEGTSNPNLYWYRQAAGRGLQLLFYSVGIGQISSEVPQNLSASRPQDRQFILSSKKLLLSDSGFYLCAWSPGSREKETQYFGPGTRLLVL.